The present entry profiles one TCR beta chain with its context. The sample is drawn from a study of blood T cell repertoires in COVID-19. Original data processing: From reference gene primer amplification, estimates of nucleated cell counts were derived. The data were produced by immunoSEQ multiplex PCR, yet TCRdb's version contains in-frame clones alone and is incomplete. For V, J and clone size, that table is used; D and trimming come from the DNA. This table has some 150,000 clones, roughly 90% appearing once. The CDR3 has 13 residues. The ends lost 2 bases at V and 9 bases at J; junction bases unmatched: 3. CDR1 MNHEY and CDR2 SVGAGI come from the germline V gene.

Material for sequencing was peripheral blood. This chain connects TRBV6-5 to TRBJ2-1; 8 positions agree with TRBD1. The clonotype originates from a man aged 45-65 years with active or convalescent COVID-19. CDR3 in DNA: TGTGCCAGCAGTTACCCAGGGGGCATTGAGCAGTTCTTC. Amino acids: CASSYPGGIEQFF.